These 30 T cell receptor beta chains were all obtained from the same sample, sequenced in a study of T-cell reconstitution after alpha-beta-depleted transplantation in children. It was with unique molecular identifiers that the TCRbeta library was prepared. MiXCR, applied by TCRdb to the PCR reads, yields one record per CDR3 protein. The sample includes under 400,000 distinct CDR3 sequences, 20% to 30% seen only once; the top ten take roughly 9.8%. This specimen was PBMCs, mostly from graft donor cells, taken 180 days after TCRalphabeta/CD19-depleted stem cell transplant. The receptors here all came from a male patient aged 10 to 17 who had a stem cell transplant for acute lymphoblastic leukemia, so the T cells may come from the graft donor.

This clonotype turned up a few times. The V call is TRBV5-1, the J call TRBJ1-5; D may be TRBD1 (6 bases). The V end was cut by 2 bases, the J end by 3 bases, with 9 bases between. Germline CDR1 and CDR2: SGHRS and YFSETQ. This CDR3 spans 14 amino acids. The CDR3 protein is CASSLPGVNQPQHF. The DNA for the CDR3 is TGCGCCAGCAGCTTACCAGGGGTCAATCAGCCCCAGCATTTT.

This CDR3 reads CATSDSLIRREPETQYF. CDR3 sequence (DNA): TGTGCCACCAGTGATTCCCTGATTCGGCGGGAGCCGGAGACCCAGTACTTC. This rearrangement joins TRBV24-1 to TRBJ2-5; TRBD2 matches 7 bases. CDR1 and CDR2 (germline): KGHDR, SFDVKD. CDR3 length: 17 amino acids. J gave up 5 bases and V 2 bases, and 13 bases lay outside the gene matches.

This clonotype was seen a handful of times. J is TRBJ2-7 and V is TRBV28; D uncertain. CDR1 and CDR2 from the germline V gene are MDHEN and SYDVKM. CDR3 size: 13 residues. V gave up 3 bases and J gave up 1 base, with 7 bases separating them. The chain's CDR3 is CASSFKLSYEQYF. CDR3 nucleotide sequence: TGTGCCAGCAGTTTTAAGTTATCCTACGAGCAGTACTTC.

This clonotype was seen only once. CDR3 bases: TGTGCCAGCAGGCTTATCAGGGGAAGCACTGAAGCTTTCTTT. Its translation: CASRLIRGSTEAFF. This chain links TRBV27 with TRBJ1-1; perhaps TRBD1 as D (6 bases). Trimming cost V 6 bases and J 4 bases, with 15 bases left between them. Per germline, CDR1 MNHEY and CDR2 SMNVEV (reference sequence). The CDR3 spans 14 residues.

This clonotype appeared a few times. The chain links TRBV7-3 to TRBJ2-1, with TRBD2 matching 11 bases. The CDR3 contains 17 residues. Germline trimming cut 0 bases from V and 5 bases from J; bases unmatched to any gene: 6. Germline CDR1 reads SGHTA; CDR2 reads FQGTGA. CDR3 amino acids: CASSLTIGTSGHNEQFF. Here the CDR3 DNA reads TGTGCCAGCAGCTTAACGATAGGGACTAGCGGCCACAATGAGCAGTTCTTC.

This clonotype was detected only once. The gene calls are TRBV5-4 and TRBJ2-3; TRBD2 aligns across 7 bases. The CDR3 is made up of 16 amino acids. V lost 4 bases to trimming and J lost 3 bases; unmatched junction nucleotides: 11. From germline, CDR1 is SGHNT and CDR2 YYREEE (reference sequence). In nucleotides, the CDR3 is TGTGCCAGCAGCCCCCCTGCGGGAGTGGGTACAGATACGCAGTATTTT. Amino acid sequence: CASSPPAGVGTDTQYF.

The V and J genes are TRBV12-3 or TRBV12-4 and TRBJ2-1, with 7 bases fitting TRBD1. V shed 3 bases and J 6 bases; nucleotides not matched to a gene: 8. This CDR3 has 15 residues. CDR3 loop: CASSFVFAGGNEQFF. CDR3 sequence (DNA): TGTGCCAGCAGTTTTGTCTTCGCAGGGGGCAATGAGCAGTTCTTC.

This chain uses TRBV20-1 with TRBJ2-1; D gene unclear. Germline CDR1 DFQATT, CDR2 SNEGSKA (reference sequence). This CDR3 has 10 residues. Trimming pared 6 bases from V and 9 bases from J, leaving 9 bases between. This chain's CDR3 is CSALVSEQFF. The CDR3 DNA sequence: TGCAGTGCCCTAGTGAGTGAGCAGTTCTTC.

The chain joins TRBV9 to TRBJ1-5; maybe TRBD1 (6 bases). The germline CDR1 and CDR2 sequences are SGDLS and YYNGEE. Trimming removed 0 bases from V and 2 bases from J, with 9 bases in between. CDR3 size: 15 residues. The CDR3 sequence is CASSVGGRGNQPQHF. DNA of the CDR3: TGTGCCAGCAGCGTAGGGGGGCGCGGCAATCAGCCCCAGCATTTT. Using reference TRBV9 and TRBJ1-5 for the parts outside the CDR3, the full variable domain is DSGVTQTPKHLITATGQRVTLRCSPRSGDLSVYWYQQSLDQGLQFLIQYYNGEERAKGNILERFSAQQFPDLHSELNLSSLELGDSALYFCASSVGGRGNQPQHFGDGTRLSIL.

The chain is built from TRBV11-2 and TRBJ1-3; 8 nucleotides agree with TRBD1. The germline CDR1 and CDR2 sequences are SGHAT and FQNNGV. The CDR3 extends over 14 amino acids. The J segment lost 4 bases and the V segment lost 6 bases, leaving 5 bases of the junction unmatched. Written as DNA, the CDR3 is TGTGCCAGCAGTTCCAGGGGGCGAGGAAACACCATATATTTT. It is translated as CASSSRGRGNTIYF.

This clonotype has just a few counts. This chain joins TRBV9 and TRBJ2-2, with D perhaps TRBD1 or TRBD2 (5 bases each). This CDR3 contains 16 residues. CDR1 is SGDLS and CDR2 is YYNGEE in the germline V gene. The V and J ends lost 2 bases and 0 bases respectively, with 11 bases between them. CDR3 sequence reads: CASSVTGTPNTGELFF. CDR3 bases: TGTGCCAGCAGCGTGACCGGGACGCCGAACACCGGGGAGCTGTTTTTT. The whole variable domain, remainder taken from reference TRBV9 and TRBJ2-2, is DSGVTQTPKHLITATGQRVTLRCSPRSGDLSVYWYQQSLDQGLQFLIQYYNGEERAKGNILERFSAQQFPDLHSELNLSSLELGDSALYFCASSVTGTPNTGELFFGEGSRLTVL.

This chain links TRBV4-2 with TRBJ2-1, with 10 bases that match TRBD2. This CDR3 region has 14 residues. Germline V gene sequence: CDR1 LGHNA, CDR2 YNFKEQ. The V and J ends lost 6 bases and 5 bases, in that order; junction bases with no gene match: 4. CDR3 coding DNA: TGTGCCAGCAGGGAGCGGGAGGGCCACAATGAGCAGTTCTTC. Its protein product is CASREREGHNEQFF.

This clonotype was counted only a few times. This chain links TRBV29-1 with TRBJ2-1; D is tentatively TRBD1 or TRBD2 (5 bases each). The CDR3 runs to 13 residues. Germline CDR1 SQVTM, CDR2 ANQGSEA. Trimming took off 4 bases at V and 7 bases at J, with 14 bases between the two ends. CDR3 in DNA: TGCAGCGTTGGGGGGAGATGGAGTAATGAGCAGTTCTTC. Protein sequence: CSVGGRWSNEQFF.

CDR3 DNA: TGCGCCAGCAGCCAAGGGTTAGGGGGAAACTACGAGCAGTACTTC. Amino acids: CASSQGLGGNYEQYF. The chain employs TRBV4-1 and TRBJ2-7; tentative D call: TRBD1 (6 bases). Germline lookup yields CDR1 MGHRA and CDR2 YSYEKL. The CDR3 runs to 15 residues. Trimming cost V 1 base and J 3 bases, with 13 bases left between them.

The chain couples TRBV7-2 to TRBJ2-4, with D uncertain. The CDR3 is made up of 17 amino acids. Germline V gene lookup returns CDR1 SGHTA and CDR2 FQGNSA. Trimming pared 2 bases from V and 0 bases from J, leaving 14 bases between. The CDR3 loop reads CASSLRISLRAKNIQYF. CDR3 bases: TGTGCCAGCAGCTTAAGGATCAGTCTTCGAGCCAAAAACATTCAGTACTTC.

The V and J genes are TRBV7-2 and TRBJ2-1; 7 bases align to TRBD2. The CDR3 is 15 amino acids. Germline CDR1 SGHTA, CDR2 FQGNSA. V gave up 1 base and J gave up 7 bases; unmatched junction bases: 7. The CDR3 here is CASSLGREMVNEQFF. The CDR3 region has the DNA TGTGCCAGCAGCTTAGGGCGGGAGATGGTAAATGAGCAGTTCTTC.

The genes are TRBV6-5 and TRBJ1-1; possible D gene TRBD1, 6 bases. V lost 1 base and J 7 bases, leaving 13 bases between the germline ends. Germline V CDR1 and CDR2: MNHEY, SVGAGI. The length of the CDR3 is 14 residues. CDR3 in DNA: TGTGCCAGCAGTTACTTCACAGGGACTGATGAAGCTTTCTTT. It is translated as CASSYFTGTDEAFF.

This clonotype was observed at least ten times. The chain combines TRBV12-3 or TRBV12-4 with TRBJ2-1; weak D call: TRBD2 (6 bases). The germline V and J ends were trimmed by 3 bases and 0 bases, with 12 bases remaining between them. This CDR3 is built from 16 residues. The CDR3 sequence is CASSLSSGSSYNEQFF. The DNA for the CDR3 is TGTGCCAGCAGTTTGAGTAGCGGCAGCTCCTACAATGAGCAGTTCTTC.

The CDR3 protein is CASSSPLGTGGSYEQYF. The CDR3 nucleotides read TGCGCCAGCAGCTCTCCACTAGGGACAGGAGGCTCCTACGAGCAGTACTTC. The chain employs TRBV5-1 and TRBJ2-7; TRBD1 aligns across 8 bases. The V and J ends lost 3 bases and 0 bases, in that order; junction bases with no gene match: 11. Germline-derived CDR1 and CDR2 are SGHRS and YFSETQ. There are 17 residues in the CDR3.

This clonotype showed up just a few times. V gene TRBV27 combines with J gene TRBJ2-3, with D maybe TRBD1 (6 bases). V was shortened by 5 bases and J by 6 bases, with 12 bases between the two germline ends. From germline, CDR1 is MNHEY and CDR2 SMNVEV (reference sequence). CDR3 length: 13 amino acids. CDR3 loop: CASSLYRVDTQYF. In nucleotides, the CDR3 is TGTGCCAGCAGTCTGTACAGGGTCGATACGCAGTATTTT.

The chain has TRBV5-4 and TRBJ2-3; TRBD2 matches 11 bases. The CDR3 has 16 amino acids. The V gene end was trimmed by 0 bases and the J gene end by 2 bases; junction bases not matched to a gene: 2. Germline V gives CDR1 SGHNT, CDR2 YYREEE (reference sequence). CDR3 amino acids: CASSLASGRFTDTQYF. In nucleotides, the CDR3 is TGTGCCAGCAGCTTGGCTAGCGGGAGGTTCACAGATACGCAGTATTTT.

The chain has TRBV7-2 and TRBJ2-5; 15 positions match TRBD2. The CDR3 is made up of 16 amino acids. V gave up 5 bases and J gave up 5 bases; unmatched junction bases: 6. Germline V gives CDR1 SGHTA, CDR2 FQGNSA. CDR3 sequence reads: CASSGGLAGGSETQYF. CDR3 nucleotide sequence: TGTGCCAGCAGCGGGGGACTAGCGGGAGGTTCCGAGACCCAGTACTTC.

This chain connects TRBV20-1 to TRBJ1-1, with D uncertain. Trimming took off 7 bases at V and 11 bases at J, with 20 bases between the two ends. CDR3 length: 12 residues. From germline, CDR1 is DFQATT and CDR2 SNEGSKA (reference sequence). The CDR3 region is CSGEGAELGAFF. CDR3 nucleotide sequence: TGCAGTGGCGAGGGCGCCGAGTTGGGGGCTTTCTTT.

J is TRBJ2-7 and V is TRBV12-3 or TRBV12-4; D gene unclear. This CDR3 spans 14 amino acids. V lost 3 bases and J 2 bases, leaving 11 bases between the germline ends. In DNA, the CDR3 is TGTGCCAGCAGTTTGGGGATAGGGACCTACGAGCAGTACTTC. Its protein product is CASSLGIGTYEQYF.

This chain joins TRBV12-3 or TRBV12-4 and TRBJ1-2; the match to TRBD1 covers 8 bases. J gave up 1 base and V 5 bases, and 3 bases lay outside the gene matches. The CDR3 extends over 14 amino acids. This chain's CDR3 is CASSKTGDNYGYTF. Written as DNA, the CDR3 is TGTGCCAGCAGTAAGACAGGGGATAACTATGGCTACACCTTC.

This clonotype was observed a few times. This sequence joins TRBV9 and TRBJ2-2; TRBD2 matches 7 bases. From germline, CDR1 is SGDLS and CDR2 YYNGEE. The ends lost 2 bases at V and 3 bases at J; junction bases unmatched: 16. This CDR3 comprises 19 residues. CDR3 protein: CASSVGAGEVGLHTGELFF. CDR3 in DNA: TGTGCCAGCAGCGTCGGGGCGGGAGAGGTAGGATTGCACACCGGGGAGCTGTTTTTT.

This clonotype turned up a few times. CDR3 protein: CASSEVLMNTEAFF. The CDR3, as DNA: TGCGCCAGCAGTGAGGTCCTAATGAACACTGAAGCTTTCTTT. The chain uses TRBV4-1 and TRBJ1-1; D uncertain. CDR1 and CDR2 from the germline V gene are MGHRA and YSYEKL. V was cut by 6 bases and J by 0 bases, with 11 bases left in between. This CDR3 is 14 amino acids long.

Only a few counts were recorded for this clonotype. This chain connects TRBV3-1 to TRBJ2-7; no definite D call. Per germline, CDR1 LGHDT and CDR2 YNNKEL (reference sequence). The V end lost 6 bases, the J end lost 3 bases, and 18 bases lay between the germline ends. The CDR3 covers 15 residues. DNA for the CDR3: TGTGCCAGCAGTCACTCTATGCAACAGATCTACGAGCAGTACTTC. It is translated as CASSHSMQQIYEQYF.

In this sample, this clonotype turned up a few times. This chain uses TRBV2 with TRBJ2-7; D is unresolved. Trimming pared 6 bases from V and 1 base from J, leaving 4 bases between. The length of the CDR3 is 11 residues. The germline V gene has CDR1 SNHLY and CDR2 FYNNEI. As DNA, the CDR3 is TGTGCCAGCAGGACTTCCTACGAGCAGTACTTC. Protein: CASRTSYEQYF.

In this sample, this clonotype turned up a few times. The genes are TRBV18 and TRBJ2-3; 10 bases are a match to TRBD2. V was pared by 0 bases and J by 6 bases, with 6 bases of the junction left unmatched. There are 16 residues in the CDR3. Germline CDR1 reads KGHSH; CDR2 reads LQKENI. For the CDR3, the DNA is TGTGCCAGCTCACCACCCTCTAGCGGGAGAAGCGATACGCAGTATTTT. Its protein product is CASSPPSSGRSDTQYF. Full variable domain (remainder filled in from reference TRBV18 and TRBJ2-3): NAGVMQNPRHLVRRRGQEARLRCSPMKGHSHVYWYRQLPEEGLKFMVYLQKENIIDESGMPKERFSAEFPKEGPSILRIQQVVRGDSAAYFCASSPPSSGRSDTQYFGPGTRLTVL.